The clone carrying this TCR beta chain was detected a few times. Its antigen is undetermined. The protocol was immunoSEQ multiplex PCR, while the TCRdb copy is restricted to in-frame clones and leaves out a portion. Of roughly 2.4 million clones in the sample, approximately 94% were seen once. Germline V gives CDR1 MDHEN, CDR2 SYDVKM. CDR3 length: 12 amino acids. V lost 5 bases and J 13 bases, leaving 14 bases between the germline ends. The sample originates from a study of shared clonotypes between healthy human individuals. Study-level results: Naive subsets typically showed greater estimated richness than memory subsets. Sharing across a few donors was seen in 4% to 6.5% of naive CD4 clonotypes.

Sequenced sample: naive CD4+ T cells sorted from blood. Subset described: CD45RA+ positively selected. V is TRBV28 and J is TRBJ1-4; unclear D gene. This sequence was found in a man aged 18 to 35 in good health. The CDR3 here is CASSTDTWGLFF. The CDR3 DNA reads TGTGCCAGCAGTACTGATACCTGGGGACTGTTTTTT.